The present T cell receptor beta chain was sequenced within a study of blood T cell repertoires in COVID-19. Study at large: Samples of COVID-19 (acute and convalescent) were obtained from the United States, Italy and Spain.

Original methodology: Using reference gene primer amplification, nucleated cell counts were estimated. Measured with immunoSEQ multiplex PCR; TCRdb has only the in-frame clones, and not every one. Clonal size and the V and J genes are those of that table, whereas D and trimming came from the DNA. The table lists some 180,000 clones, roughly 90% of them singletons. The Seattle patients, enrolled during active infection, were followed longitudinally. From germline, CDR1 is ENHRY and CDR2 SYGVKD. With 9 bases clipped from V and 0 bases from J, the junction kept 4 bases outside the gene matches. The CDR3 is 13 residues long.

Sequenced sample: peripheral blood. The chain carries TRBV10-3 and TRBJ2-7; 8 bases match TRBD2. This receptor was obtained from a man aged 45-65 years with COVID-19, enrolled during active disease. CDR3 in amino acids: CAITGTSSYEQYF. In DNA, the CDR3 is TGTGCCATTACAGGGACTAGCTCCTACGAGCAGTACTTC.